This T cell receptor (beta chain) was identified during a study of blood T cell repertoires in COVID-19. Across the study: Material from acute and convalescent COVID-19 was sourced from the United States, Italy and Spain. Nucleic acid was either cDNA or gDNA, and it came from T cells, B-cell-depleted T cells, or PBMCs.

Seattle patients were enrolled during active infection and followed longitudinally. Original methodology: Amplification of reference gene primers provided the estimated nucleated cell counts. Measured with immunoSEQ multiplex PCR; TCRdb has only the in-frame clones, and not every one. The V and J calls and the clone size are those of that table, but D and trimming were determined from the DNA. The table shows about 160,000 clones, with roughly 82% occurring only once. The V gene's germline CDR1 is SNHLY and CDR2 FYNNEI. The CDR3 has 14 residues. V was clipped by 4 bases and J by 5 bases, with 11 bases between them.

The sequenced sample consisted of peripheral blood. The source is a woman between 35 and 50 years old with COVID-19, enrolled during active disease. This chain joins TRBV2 and TRBJ1-4, with no clear D. The CDR3 bases are TGTGCCAGCAGTGCAGGCAGTACAAATGAAAAACTGTTTTTT. It yields the protein CASSAGSTNEKLFF.